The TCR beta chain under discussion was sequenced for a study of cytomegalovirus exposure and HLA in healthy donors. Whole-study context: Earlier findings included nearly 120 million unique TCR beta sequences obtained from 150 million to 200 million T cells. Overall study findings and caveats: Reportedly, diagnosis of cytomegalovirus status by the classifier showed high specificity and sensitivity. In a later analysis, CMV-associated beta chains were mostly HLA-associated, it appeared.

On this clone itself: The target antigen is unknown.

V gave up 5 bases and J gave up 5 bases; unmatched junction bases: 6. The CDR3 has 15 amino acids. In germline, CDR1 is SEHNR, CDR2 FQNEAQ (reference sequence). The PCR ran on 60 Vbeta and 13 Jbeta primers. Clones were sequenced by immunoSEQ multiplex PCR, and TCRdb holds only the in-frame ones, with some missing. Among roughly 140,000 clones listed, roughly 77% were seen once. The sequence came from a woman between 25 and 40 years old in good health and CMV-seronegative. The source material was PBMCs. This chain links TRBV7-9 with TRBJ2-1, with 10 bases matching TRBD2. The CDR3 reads CASSQGLAINNEQFF. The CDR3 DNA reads TGTGCCAGCAGCCAGGGACTAGCGATTAACAATGAGCAGTTCTTC. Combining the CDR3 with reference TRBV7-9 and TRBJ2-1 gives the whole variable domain DTGVSQNPRHKITKRGQNVTFRCDPISEHNRLYWYRQTLGQGPEFLTYFQNEAQLEKSRLLSDRFSAERPKGSFSTLEIQRTEQGDSAMYLCASSQGLAINNEQFFGPGTRLTVL.